This TCR beta chain comes out of a study of blood T cells in healthy people across ages. The CDR3 contains 13 residues. Per germline, CDR1 SGDLS and CDR2 YYNGEE. The V and J ends lost 2 bases and 6 bases respectively, with 6 bases between them. Then a second PCR, running roughly 6 to 12 cycles, was carried out with a sample-barcoded 5' primer and a J-beta primer mix. Via MiXCR, TCRdb re-called the 5' RACE reads, giving one row per CDR3 protein. The sample consists of around 1.5 million distinct CDR3 sequences, about 32% of them appearing once. Material: blood. The V and J genes are TRBV9 and TRBJ1-6; TRBD1 is a possible D gene (5 bases). The source is a woman aged 30 to 39 in good health. Written as DNA, the CDR3 is TGTGCCAGCAGCGTGACAGTTAATTCACCCCTCCACTTT. This gives the protein CASSVTVNSPLHF.